The source of this T cell receptor beta chain is a study of T cell responses to AZD1222 COVID-19 vaccine. Overall study findings and caveats: Clonal diversity was possibly underestimated, and white British individuals and females predominated among donors.

Libraries were prepared by immunoSEQ multiplex PCR; TCRdb keeps only in-frame clonotypes and omits some of them. The profile shows some 150,000 clones, roughly 89% of them singletons. In this sample, this clone turned up once. Its antigen is not identified. The V segment lost 3 bases and the J segment 5 bases; nucleotides outside the gene matches: 5. Germline CDR1 SEHNR, CDR2 FQNEAQ (reference sequence). This CDR3 region has 15 residues. This receptor was obtained from an adult in good health. The chain has TRBV7-9 and TRBJ2-5; 11 bases match TRBD2. Sequencing used peripheral blood, obtained on day 0 of AZD1222 vaccination. The CDR3 loop is CASSFYSGGAETQYF. The CDR3 coding sequence is TGTGCCAGCAGCTTCTATAGCGGGGGGGCGGAGACCCAGTACTTC.